This T cell receptor (beta chain) was retrieved from a study of regulatory T cells in long-lasting Graves disease. The time point was: newly diagnosed GD, antithyroid drugs for less than 3 months. PBMC-derived RNA was used for the TCR library. As for this clonotype: Being one base from a much bigger clone, this may be a read error.

Germline lookup yields CDR1 LGHNA and CDR2 YNFKEQ. The CDR3 loop spans 13 amino acids. V dropped 0 bases and J dropped 3 bases, with 5 bases sitting between them. Building of the TCR beta libraries involved iRepertoire HTBI primers and Arm-PCR of CDR3 regions. TCRdb processed the multiplex PCR reads anew with MiXCR; each CDR3 protein has one entry. The sample has about 350,000 distinct CDR3 sequences, about a sixth seen once. The same specimen was also included in a second study, on T cells in Graves' hyperthyroidism and ophthalmopathy.

This specimen was peripheral blood mononuclear cells (PBMCs), taken at new diagnosis, from a patient treated with antithyroid drugs. The source is a woman aged 18 to 35 with Graves disease. The chain combines TRBV4-2 with TRBJ2-5, with unresolved D. The CDR3, as DNA: TGTGCCAGCAGCCAAGACACAGAAGAGACCCAGTACTTC. Protein product: CASSQDTEETQYF.